The 26 T cell receptor beta chains below were found in one sample sequenced in a study of HIV-infected patients and healthy controls. About 480 ng RNA was reverse transcribed with alpha and beta constant-region primers. Using multiplexing indices, alpha and beta chain libraries were generated apart by chain-specific third strand synthesis. TCRdb recomputed calls from the 5' RACE reads with MiXCR, one row per CDR3 protein. The sample yields some 6,100 distinct CDR3 sequences, 7.4% seen once. Follow-up blood was drawn about 14 weeks, roughly three months, after antiretroviral therapy began. The repertoire came from unfractionated whole blood and reflected all unsorted peripheral T cells. This material consisted of blood, taken during antiretroviral therapy. All receptors come from an adult with HIV infection.

As for this clonotype: A read error may explain this, as a much larger clone is one base away. The rearrangement links TRBV7-8 to TRBJ1-1, with no clear D. In germline, CDR1 is SGHVS, CDR2 FQNEAQ. V lost 4 bases to trimming and J lost 3 bases, with 12 bases between them. The CDR3 runs 14 residues. The CDR3 spells CASSYLHHDTEAFF. CDR3 DNA: TGTGCCAGCAGCTACTTACACCATGACACTGAAGCTTTCTTT.

The sample holds a few counts of this clonotype. This chain connects TRBV2 to TRBJ2-1, with 10 nucleotides matching TRBD2. V trimming: 2 bases; J trimming: 5 bases; junction bases outside the gene matches: 9. Germline V gene sequence: CDR1 SNHLY, CDR2 FYNNEI. The CDR3 runs 17 residues. This CDR3 reads CASSETASGGYNNEQFF. The CDR3 bases are TGTGCCAGCAGTGAAACAGCTAGCGGGGGCTACAACAATGAGCAGTTCTTC.

This clonotype was seen ten or more times. This chain connects TRBV29-1 to TRBJ2-3; D not certain. The CDR3 loop spans 11 amino acids. In germline, CDR1 is SQVTM, CDR2 ANQGSEA. The germline V and J ends were trimmed by 7 bases and 2 bases, with 7 bases remaining between them. CDR3 protein: CSGWYTDTQYF. In DNA form, the CDR3 reads TGCAGCGGCTGGTACACAGATACGCAGTATTTT.

There are many counts of this clonotype. The chain carries TRBV7-9 and TRBJ2-1; TRBD2 matches at 8 bases. The CDR3 has 16 residues. Germline lookup yields CDR1 SEHNR and CDR2 FQNEAQ (reference sequence). The ends lost 5 bases at V and 1 base at J; junction bases unmatched: 7. This CDR3 reads CASSGTSGESYNEQFF. In DNA form, the CDR3 reads TGTGCCAGCAGCGGCACTAGCGGTGAGTCCTACAATGAGCAGTTCTTC.

This clonotype was seen many times. V is TRBV6-5 and J is TRBJ2-1; a weak D match, TRBD2 (7 bases). Germline values: CDR1 MNHEY, CDR2 SVGAGI. The ends were cut back, 2 bases at V and 0 bases at J, with 20 bases in the middle. The CDR3 sequence is 19 residues long. The CDR3 coding sequence is TGTGCCAGCAGTTACGGGGGGGCGGGCCGTATAAGCTCCTACAATGAGCAGTTCTTC. It codes for CASSYGGAGRISSYNEQFF.

The J gene is TRBJ2-7, the V gene TRBV6-9; D gene uncertain. V was trimmed by 6 bases and J by 7 bases, leaving 13 bases between them. Germline values: CDR1 MNHGY, CDR2 SVAAGI. The CDR3 spans 12 residues. CDR3 loop: CASSYRPLEQYF. Written as DNA, the CDR3 is TGTGCCAGCAGCTATAGGCCCCTTGAGCAGTACTTC.

This clonotype is termed medium-sized. V is TRBV7-2 and J is TRBJ2-1, with no clear D. The CDR3 runs 15 residues. The V and J ends lost 5 bases and 1 base respectively, with 12 bases between them. Germline-derived CDR1 and CDR2 are SGHTA and FQGNSA. CDR3 amino acids: CASSPPGASYNEQFF. CDR3 nucleotides: TGTGCCAGCAGCCCGCCGGGCGCTTCCTACAATGAGCAGTTCTTC.

By share of the sample, this clonotype is medium-sized (0.01 to 0.1%). The rearrangement links TRBV2 to TRBJ2-7; the match to TRBD1 covers 9 bases. There are 16 residues in the CDR3. With V trimmed by 3 bases and J by 3 bases, 9 bases remained unmatched. CDR1 and CDR2 (germline): SNHLY, FYNNEI. The CDR3 DNA is TGTGCCAGCAGTGATGGGGCCGGGACAGGGTACTACGAGCAGTACTTC. As protein: CASSDGAGTGYYEQYF.

This clonotype was recorded many times. CDR3 protein: CASTFSSYNEQFF. The CDR3 DNA reads as TGTGCCAGCACTTTTAGCTCCTACAATGAGCAGTTCTTC. The chain links TRBV12-3 or TRBV12-4 to TRBJ2-1; D not resolved. The CDR3 has 13 amino acids. V shed 7 bases and J shed 0 bases, with 7 bases lying between them.

This clonotype was counted many times. The genes are TRBV7-2 and TRBJ1-4; TRBD1 aligns across 7 bases. The CDR3 is made up of 15 amino acids. With V trimmed by 2 bases and J by 5 bases, 5 bases remained unmatched. The germline CDR1 and CDR2 sequences are SGHTA and FQGNSA. The CDR3: CASSLRRGVNEKLFF. Written as DNA, the CDR3 is TGTGCCAGCAGCTTACGCAGGGGGGTAAATGAAAAACTGTTTTTT.

Relative to its sample, this clonotype is medium-sized. V is TRBV12-3 or TRBV12-4 and J is TRBJ2-1; 7 bases map to TRBD1. This CDR3 has 15 residues. V shed 5 bases and J 8 bases; nucleotides not matched to a gene: 12. CDR3 in amino acids: CASSVYTGALDEQFF. The CDR3 bases are TGTGCCAGCAGTGTATACACAGGGGCTCTCGATGAGCAGTTCTTC.

The chain combines TRBV11-2 with TRBJ1-3; D gene uncertain. The germline V gene encodes CDR1 SGHAT and CDR2 FQNNGV. There are 14 residues in the CDR3. V was clipped by 1 base and J by 0 bases, with 4 bases between them. The chain's CDR3 is CASSLAGSGNTIYF. CDR3 coding DNA: TGTGCCAGCAGCTTAGCGGGCTCTGGAAACACCATATATTTT.

In its sample, this clonotype ranks as medium-sized. The chain combines TRBV6-5 with TRBJ2-1; 10 bases fit TRBD2. V lost 5 bases to trimming and J lost 2 bases; unmatched junction nucleotides: 3. Germline-derived CDR1 and CDR2 are MNHEY and SVGAGI. The CDR3 runs 15 residues. CDR3 DNA sequence: TGTGCCAGCAGTACAAGCGGGGGGGCCTACAATGAGCAGTTCTTC. Residues: CASSTSGGAYNEQFF.

By share, this clonotype counts as medium-sized. The chain links TRBV2 to TRBJ2-1, with 12 bases that match TRBD2. V trimming: 7 bases; J trimming: 5 bases; junction bases outside the gene matches: 3. This CDR3 is built from 14 residues. In germline, CDR1 is SNHLY, CDR2 FYNNEI. The CDR3 spells CASIGLAGNNEQFF. The CDR3 DNA is TGTGCCAGCATCGGACTAGCGGGGAACAATGAGCAGTTCTTC.

This clonotype was seen ten or more times. V gene TRBV5-1 combines with J gene TRBJ2-7; D ambiguous. Trimming pared 4 bases from V and 6 bases from J, leaving 17 bases between. The length of the CDR3 is 14 residues. Germline values: CDR1 SGHRS, CDR2 YFSETQ. The CDR3 nucleotides are TGCGCCAGCAGCACACCCACCGGGCTAGGCGAGCAGTACTTC. Its translation: CASSTPTGLGEQYF.

This clonotype appeared many times. The J gene is TRBJ1-4, the V gene TRBV24-1; weak D call: TRBD1 (5 bases). The CDR3 contains 16 residues. Germline V lookup: CDR1 KGHDR, CDR2 SFDVKD. V shed 3 bases and J shed 0 bases, with 10 bases lying between them. CDR3 sequence reads: CATSDADSATNEKLFF. In nucleotides, the CDR3 is TGTGCCACCAGTGATGCTGACAGTGCAACTAATGAAAAACTGTTTTTT.

This rearrangement joins TRBV11-2 to TRBJ2-2, with a weak D call TRBD2 (5 bases). CDR1 and CDR2 from the germline V gene are SGHAT and FQNNGV. V was pared by 0 bases and J by 8 bases, with 7 bases between. CDR3 size: 13 residues. CDR3 protein: CASSLDRGGELFF. The DNA of the CDR3 is TGTGCCAGCAGCTTAGATCGCGGGGGGGAGCTGTTTTTT. Full variable domain (missing parts from reference TRBV11-2 and TRBJ2-2): EAGVAQSPRYKIIEKRQSVAFWCNPISGHATLYWYQQILGQGPKLLIQFQNNGVVDDSQLPKDRFSAERLKGVDSTLKIQPAKLEDSAVYLCASSLDRGGELFFGEGSRLTVL.

By share of the sample, this clonotype is medium-sized. This rearrangement joins TRBV3-1 to TRBJ2-3; D ambiguous. Germline loops: CDR1 LGHDT, CDR2 YNNKEL (reference sequence). This CDR3 has 15 residues. The V end was cut by 4 bases, the J end by 0 bases, with 11 bases between. CDR3 DNA: TGTGCCAGCAGCCTTTGGACGGAAAGCACAGATACGCAGTATTTT. Translation gives CASSLWTESTDTQYF.

The chain links TRBV7-9 to TRBJ2-2; D ambiguous. The germline V and J ends were trimmed by 5 bases and 7 bases, with 11 bases remaining between them. The germline V gene has CDR1 SEHNR and CDR2 FQNEAQ (reference sequence). This CDR3 comprises 13 residues. The CDR3 DNA follows: TGTGCCAGCAGCCACGAGGCCTTCGGGGAGCTGTTTTTT. Residues: CASSHEAFGELFF.

By sample fraction, this clonotype is medium-sized. V gene TRBV12-3 or TRBV12-4 combines with J gene TRBJ2-3; D is perhaps TRBD1 or TRBD2 (7 bases each). Deletions cut 7 bases from V and 0 bases from J, with 11 bases between. CDR3 length: 14 amino acids. CDR3 loop: CASKAGQSTDTQYF. The CDR3 coding sequence is TGTGCCAGCAAAGCGGGACAGAGCACAGATACGCAGTATTTT.

This clonotype counts as medium-sized. This sequence joins TRBV19 and TRBJ1-1; 7 nucleotides match TRBD1. Germline lookup yields CDR1 LNHDA and CDR2 SQIVND (reference sequence). V shed 3 bases, J shed 7 bases, and the junction held 5 bases outside the gene matches. The CDR3 extends over 13 amino acids. The CDR3 spells CASSIGQVNEAFF. The CDR3 DNA is TGTGCCAGTAGTATCGGACAGGTTAATGAAGCTTTCTTT. Full variable domain (outside the CDR3, taken from reference TRBV19 and TRBJ1-1): DGGITQSPKYLFRKEGQNVTLSCEQNLNHDAMYWYRQDPGQGLRLIYYSQIVNDFQKGDIAEGYSVSREKKESFPLTVTSAQKNPTAFYLCASSIGQVNEAFFGQGTRLTVV.

This clonotype occurred many times. The rearrangement joins TRBV20-1 to TRBJ2-5; no clear D. CDR1 and CDR2 (germline): DFQATT, SNEGSKA (reference sequence). CDR3 length: 13 residues. V was clipped by 3 bases and J by 2 bases, with 10 bases between them. In DNA, the CDR3 is TGCAGTGCTAGGACGGGTGCTCAAGAGACCCAGTACTTC. This translates into CSARTGAQETQYF.

This clonotype has only a few counts. CDR3 amino acids: CASSLEGTSNEQYF. In nucleotides, the CDR3 is TGTGCCAGCAGCTTAGAGGGTACTAGCAACGAGCAGTACTTC. V gene TRBV13 combines with J gene TRBJ2-7; possible D gene TRBD2, 6 bases. Trimming shortened V by 1 base and J by 5 bases, and 12 bases separated the two germline ends. The germline CDR1 and CDR2 sequences are PRHDT and FYEKMQ (reference sequence). The CDR3 loop spans 14 amino acids.

This clonotype is medium-sized by share. The chain joins TRBV27 to TRBJ2-3, with 8 bases identical to TRBD2. Looked up from germline, CDR1 is MNHEY and CDR2 is SMNVEV (reference sequence). J gave up 6 bases and V 5 bases, and 13 bases lay outside the gene matches. The CDR3 has 16 amino acids. The chain's CDR3 is CASSRGGAELSDTQYF. The CDR3 DNA follows: TGTGCCAGCAGTCGGGGGGGGGCGGAGCTGTCGGATACGCAGTATTTT.

Relative to its sample, this clonotype is medium-sized (0.01 to 0.1%). The chain carries TRBV6-6 and TRBJ2-3; no firm D call. The ends were cut back, 6 bases at V and 1 base at J, with 8 bases in the middle. This CDR3 has 13 residues. Germline assignment: CDR1 MNHNY and CDR2 SVGAGI (reference sequence). This CDR3 reads CASRDPRTDTQYF. CDR3 bases: TGTGCCAGCAGGGACCCTCGCACAGATACGCAGTATTTT.

This clonotype appeared many times. This chain uses TRBV20-1 with TRBJ2-5, with TRBD1 as a possible D gene (6 bases). In germline, CDR1 is DFQATT, CDR2 SNEGSKA (reference sequence). This CDR3 is 12 amino acids long. V was cut by 3 bases and J by 3 bases, with 8 bases left in between. In DNA form, the CDR3 reads TGCAGTGCTAGTCCAGGGGAAGAGACCCAGTACTTC. Residues: CSASPGEETQYF.